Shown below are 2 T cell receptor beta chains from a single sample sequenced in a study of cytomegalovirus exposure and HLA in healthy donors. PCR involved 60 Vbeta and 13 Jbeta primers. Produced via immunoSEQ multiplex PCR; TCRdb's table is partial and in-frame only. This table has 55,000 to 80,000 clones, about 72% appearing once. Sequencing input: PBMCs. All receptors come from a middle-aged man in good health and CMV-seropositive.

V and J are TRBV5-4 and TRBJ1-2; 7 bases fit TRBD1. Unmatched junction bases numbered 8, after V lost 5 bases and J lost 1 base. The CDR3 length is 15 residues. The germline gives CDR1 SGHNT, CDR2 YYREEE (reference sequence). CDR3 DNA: TGTGCCAGCAGATTATTGGGACAGCTTAACTATGGCTACACCTTC. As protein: CASRLLGQLNYGYTF. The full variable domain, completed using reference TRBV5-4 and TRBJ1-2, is ETGVTQSPTHLIKTRGQQVTLRCSSQSGHNTVSWYQQALGQGPQFIFQYYREEENGRGNFPPRFSGLQFPNYSSELNVNALELDDSALYLCASRLLGQLNYGYTFGSGTRLTVV.

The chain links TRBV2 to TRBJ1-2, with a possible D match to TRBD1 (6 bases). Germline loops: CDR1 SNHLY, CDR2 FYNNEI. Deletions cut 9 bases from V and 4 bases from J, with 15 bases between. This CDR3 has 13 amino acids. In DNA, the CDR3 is TGTGCCAGGGACAGCTCAGACGTCTATGGCTACACCTTC. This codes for CARDSSDVYGYTF. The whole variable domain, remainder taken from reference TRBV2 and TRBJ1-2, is EPEVTQTPSHQVTQMGQEVILRCVPISNHLYFYWYRQILGQKVEFLVSFYNNEISEKSEIFDDQFSVERPDGSNFTLKIRSTKLEDSAMYFCARDSSDVYGYTFGSGTRLTVV.